Listed below are T cell receptor beta chains from one sample, sequenced in a study of blood T cell repertoires in COVID-19. Profiled with immunoSEQ multiplex PCR; TCRdb holds only in-frame clones, not every one. Here the sample spans about 140,000 clones, roughly 80% being singletons. Sequencing used peripheral blood. The receptor set was obtained from a woman aged 55-69 years with acute or convalescent COVID-19. Both conserved end residues are part of each CDR3. Each record gives: V gene, D gene, J gene, CDR3 protein, CDR3 DNA. The D gene is left open where the match is weak.

v_gene: TRBV28
d_gene: .
j_gene: TRBJ1-5
CDR3aa: CASSNTGTPHF
CDR3nt: TGTGCCAGCAGTAATACAGGCACCCCGCATTTT

v_gene: TRBV6-2/TRBV6-3
d_gene: TRBD2
j_gene: TRBJ2-1
CDR3aa: CASSPMPGLADYNEQFF
CDR3nt: TGTGCCAGCAGTCCCATGCCGGGACTAGCGGATTACAATGAGCAGTTCTTC

v_gene: TRBV3-1/TRBV3-2
d_gene: .
j_gene: TRBJ2-5
CDR3aa: CASSQDLAETQYF
CDR3nt: TGTGCCAGCAGCCAAGACCTAGCGGAGACCCAGTACTTC

v_gene: TRBV11-2
d_gene: TRBD1
j_gene: TRBJ2-1
CDR3aa: CASSQGTDNEQFF
CDR3nt: TGTGCCAGCAGCCAAGGGACAGATAATGAGCAGTTCTTC

v_gene: TRBV30
d_gene: .
j_gene: TRBJ1-2
CDR3aa: CAGRGQSLGYTF
CDR3nt: TGTGCCGGGCGGGGGCAAAGCTTGGGCTACACCTTC

v_gene: TRBV4-1
d_gene: TRBD1
j_gene: TRBJ2-7
CDR3aa: CASSQAFGTGSYEQYF
CDR3nt: TGCGCCAGCAGCCAAGCCTTCGGGACAGGGTCTTACGAGCAGTACTTC

v_gene: TRBV6-2/TRBV6-3
d_gene: TRBD1
j_gene: TRBJ1-5
CDR3aa: CASSYFFGTGDQPQHF
CDR3nt: TGTGCCAGCAGTTACTTCTTCGGGACAGGGGATCAGCCCCAGCATTTT

v_gene: TRBV7-2
d_gene: TRBD2
j_gene: TRBJ2-3
CDR3aa: CASSLGWPSGSGTQYF
CDR3nt: TGTGCCAGCAGCTTAGGATGGCCTAGCGGGAGCGGGACGCAGTATTTT

v_gene: TRBV5-4
d_gene: TRBD1
j_gene: TRBJ2-1
CDR3aa: CASSTQGAYNEQFF
CDR3nt: TGTGCCAGCAGCACCCAGGGGGCCTACAATGAGCAGTTCTTC

v_gene: TRBV3-1/TRBV3-2
d_gene: .
j_gene: TRBJ2-1
CDR3aa: CASSQDPGYGYNEQFF
CDR3nt: TGTGCCAGCAGCCAAGACCCAGGGTATGGGTACAATGAGCAGTTCTTC

v_gene: TRBV3-1/TRBV3-2
d_gene: .
j_gene: TRBJ2-1
CDR3aa: CASSQDRGQYNEQFF
CDR3nt: TGTGCCAGCAGCCAAGATAGGGGACAATACAATGAGCAGTTCTTC

v_gene: TRBV5-1
d_gene: .
j_gene: TRBJ2-3
CDR3aa: CASSSTQLSTDTQYF
CDR3nt: TGCGCCAGCAGCTCCACACAGTTAAGCACAGATACGCAGTATTTT

v_gene: TRBV10-3
d_gene: TRBD1
j_gene: TRBJ2-7
CDR3aa: CAISPGQSSYEQYF
CDR3nt: TGTGCCATCAGTCCGGGACAGTCCTCCTACGAGCAGTACTTC

v_gene: TRBV12-3/TRBV12-4
d_gene: .
j_gene: TRBJ2-7
CDR3aa: CASSKSRDSSGYF
CDR3nt: TGTGCCAGCAGTAAATCCCGGGACTCTTCGGGGTACTTC

v_gene: TRBV7-2
d_gene: .
j_gene: TRBJ2-1
CDR3aa: CASSSTVWGQENEQFF
CDR3nt: TGTGCCAGCAGCTCCACGGTCTGGGGGCAGGAGAATGAGCAGTTCTTC

v_gene: TRBV12-3/TRBV12-4
d_gene: .
j_gene: TRBJ1-5
CDR3aa: CASSPSYQPQHF
CDR3nt: TGTGCCAGCAGTCCGTCCTACCAGCCCCAGCATTTT

v_gene: TRBV19
d_gene: TRBD1
j_gene: TRBJ1-6
CDR3aa: CASSIVRGQYSPLHF
CDR3nt: TGTGCCAGTAGTATTGTCAGGGGGCAATATTCACCCCTCCACTTT

v_gene: TRBV19
d_gene: TRBD1
j_gene: TRBJ2-7
CDR3aa: CASSPGWRTGGYEQYF
CDR3nt: TGTGCCAGTAGCCCAGGGTGGAGGACAGGGGGCTACGAGCAGTACTTC

v_gene: TRBV5-1
d_gene: .
j_gene: TRBJ2-1
CDR3aa: CASSILGSNEQFF
CDR3nt: TGCGCCAGCAGCATCCTAGGAAGCAATGAGCAGTTCTTC